A selection of T cell receptor beta chains follows, all from one sample in a study of blood T cell repertoires in COVID-19. The method was immunoSEQ multiplex PCR; TCRdb's version includes in-frame clones alone and lacks a portion of them. Here the sample spans 250,000 to 300,000 clones, roughly 81% being singletons. The sequenced sample was PBMCs or T cells enriched from blood (not recorded which). The receptors were sampled from a woman aged 45-59 years who had been exposed to COVID-19. Both conserved end residues are part of each CDR3. Fields, in order: D gene, V gene, J gene, clone size, CDR3 protein, CDR3 DNA. A D gene is named only where the DNA matches it firmly. The size of a clone is reported for some rows only, either as once, few or many, or as a class for expanded clones.

D gene: .
V gene: TRBV6-2/TRBV6-3
J gene: TRBJ2-2
clone size: .
CDR3 protein: CASSWRDRLYTGELFF
CDR3 DNA: TGTGCCAGCAGCTGGAGGGACCGACTTTACACCGGGGAGCTGTTTTTT

D gene: .
V gene: TRBV5-1
J gene: TRBJ2-1
clone size: .
CDR3 protein: CASRPLDRPDNEQFF
CDR3 DNA: TGCGCCAGCAGACCGTTGGACAGACCCGACAATGAGCAGTTCTTC

D gene: .
V gene: TRBV10-3
J gene: TRBJ2-1
clone size: .
CDR3 protein: CAISAGQGEQFF
CDR3 DNA: TGTGCCATCTCAGCGGGCCAAGGTGAGCAGTTCTTC

D gene: TRBD1
V gene: TRBV19
J gene: TRBJ1-1
clone size: .
CDR3 protein: CASSIGRGSAEAFF
CDR3 DNA: TGTGCCAGTAGTATCGGCAGGGGGTCGGCTGAAGCTTTCTTT

D gene: .
V gene: TRBV15
J gene: TRBJ1-4
clone size: .
CDR3 protein: CATSIGGGNEKLFF
CDR3 DNA: TGTGCCACCAGCATCGGGGGGGGAAATGAAAAACTGTTTTTT

D gene: .
V gene: TRBV7-2
J gene: TRBJ2-3
clone size: .
CDR3 protein: CASSLITDTQYF
CDR3 DNA: TGTGCCAGCAGCTTAATAACAGATACGCAGTATTTT

D gene: .
V gene: TRBV3-1/TRBV3-2
J gene: TRBJ1-1
clone size: .
CDR3 protein: CASSSSGVGNTEAFF
CDR3 DNA: TGTGCCAGCAGCTCATCGGGGGTCGGGAACACTGAAGCTTTCTTT

D gene: TRBD2
V gene: TRBV5-5
J gene: TRBJ2-2
clone size: .
CDR3 protein: CASSPIPASGLTGELFF
CDR3 DNA: TGTGCCAGCAGCCCGATCCCGGCTAGCGGTCTCACCGGGGAGCTGTTTTTT

D gene: TRBD2
V gene: TRBV28
J gene: TRBJ2-1
clone size: .
CDR3 protein: CASSLGVSGGVSYNEQFF
CDR3 DNA: TGTGCCAGCAGTTTAGGGGTTAGCGGGGGGGTATCCTACAATGAGCAGTTCTTC

D gene: .
V gene: TRBV12-3/TRBV12-4
J gene: TRBJ1-1
clone size: .
CDR3 protein: CASRLGGRGFF
CDR3 DNA: TGTGCCAGCAGGCTCGGGGGTAGGGGCTTCTTT

D gene: .
V gene: TRBV3-1/TRBV3-2
J gene: TRBJ1-2
clone size: few
CDR3 protein: CASSQRERAGYTF
CDR3 DNA: TGTGCCAGCAGCCAACGCGAGAGAGCTGGCTACACCTTC

D gene: .
V gene: TRBV5-4
J gene: TRBJ1-1
clone size: .
CDR3 protein: CASSLMRNTEAFF
CDR3 DNA: TGTGCCAGCAGCTTGATGAGGAACACTGAAGCTTTCTTT

D gene: .
V gene: TRBV6-6
J gene: TRBJ1-4
clone size: .
CDR3 protein: CASSYRGREKLFF
CDR3 DNA: TGTGCCAGCAGTTACAGGGGTAGGGAAAAACTGTTTTTT

D gene: .
V gene: TRBV12-3/TRBV12-4
J gene: TRBJ2-2
clone size: .
CDR3 protein: CASSRGRTGELFF
CDR3 DNA: TGTGCCAGCAGTAGGGGTAGGACCGGGGAGCTGTTTTTT

D gene: .
V gene: TRBV7-9
J gene: TRBJ1-1
clone size: .
CDR3 protein: CASSSPITMNTEAFF
CDR3 DNA: TGTGCCAGCAGCTCACCCATCACAATGAACACTGAAGCTTTCTTT

D gene: .
V gene: TRBV6-5
J gene: TRBJ2-3
clone size: .
CDR3 protein: CASIGMDTVQYF
CDR3 DNA: TGTGCCAGCATAGGGATGGACACTGTGCAGTATTTT

D gene: .
V gene: TRBV5-6
J gene: TRBJ1-1
clone size: .
CDR3 protein: CASSRDLEAFF
CDR3 DNA: TGTGCCAGCAGCCGGGATTTGGAAGCTTTCTTT

D gene: TRBD1
V gene: TRBV19
J gene: TRBJ2-2
clone size: .
CDR3 protein: CASSGWTGEGSGELFF
CDR3 DNA: TGTGCCAGTAGTGGTTGGACAGGGGAAGGTTCCGGGGAGCTGTTTTTT

D gene: .
V gene: TRBV18
J gene: TRBJ1-6
clone size: .
CDR3 protein: CASSPLPGRVRHSPLHF
CDR3 DNA: TGTGCCAGCTCACCACTACCTGGCAGGGTACGGCATTCACCCCTCCACTTT